These 17 T cell receptor beta chains share one sample of origin, sequenced in a study of T-cell memory formation after mild COVID-19. MiXCR, applied by TCRdb to the 5' RACE reads, yields one record per CDR3 protein. This table has around 100,000 distinct CDR3 sequences, around 10% appearing once. The source material was PBMCs or a T cell subset sorted from them (not recorded which). These receptors all come from a man aged 18 to 29 who had mild COVID-19 (a few samples of this study predate the infection). Cell type and time point are not known.

This clonotype was seen a few times. This chain links TRBV7-9 with TRBJ2-7; 9 nucleotides line up with TRBD2. CDR1 SEHNR and CDR2 FQNEAQ come from the germline V gene (reference sequence). V shed 6 bases, J shed 3 bases, and the junction held 9 bases outside the gene matches. This CDR3 region has 15 residues. The CDR3 DNA reads as TGTGCCAGCAGTCCTACTAGCGGGTATTACTACGAGCAGTACTTC. Translating gives CASSPTSGYYYEQYF.

V and J are TRBV7-6 and TRBJ2-5; 8 bases map to TRBD2. The CDR3 consists of 16 residues. Trimming removed 2 bases from V and 9 bases from J; junction bases left unmatched: 14. Germline-derived CDR1 and CDR2 are SGHVS and FNYEAQ. CDR3: CASSLSSGGAQRAQYF. The DNA of the CDR3 is TGTGCCAGCAGCTTATCCAGCGGGGGTGCCCAACGGGCCCAGTACTTC.

This clonotype was counted between two and nine times. The gene calls are TRBV12-5 and TRBJ2-7; a weak D match, TRBD1 (5 bases). The CDR3 totals 12 residues. Germline CDR1 LGHNT, CDR2 FRNRAP. Trimming removed 6 bases from V and 3 bases from J, with 9 bases in between. The CDR3, as DNA: TGTGCTAGTGGCAATGACAGCTACGAGCAGTACGTC. Amino acids: CASGNDSYEQYV.

J is TRBJ2-2 and V is TRBV28; D ambiguous. Trimming stripped 9 bases from V and 4 bases from J, with 9 bases between. This CDR3 has 12 residues. Per the germline V gene, CDR1 is MDHEN and CDR2 is SYDVKM. The CDR3 sequence: CARPHLTGELFF. The CDR3 nucleotides read TGTGCCAGACCCCACCTCACCGGGGAGCTGTTTTTT.

There are a few counts of this clonotype. The chain is built from TRBV7-6 and TRBJ2-1; 8 nucleotides line up with TRBD1. Losses at the gene ends were 1 base for V and 8 bases for J; bases not matched to a gene: 16. CDR1 is SGHVS and CDR2 is FNYEAQ in the germline V gene. The CDR3 runs 18 residues. The DNA for the CDR3 is TGTGCCAGCAGCTTAGTAGGAAGGGGTAGGACAGGGCTTGATGAGCAGTTCTTC. Translation: CASSLVGRGRTGLDEQFF. Complete variable domain (other parts from reference TRBV7-6 and TRBJ2-1): GAGVSQSPRYKVTKRGQDVALRCDPISGHVSLYWYRQALGQGPEFLTYFNYEAQQDKSGLPNDRFSAERPEGSISTLTIQRTEQRDSAMYRCASSLVGRGRTGLDEQFFGPGTRLTVL.

This clonotype was detected many times. The CDR3 sequence is CASSLGPLYEQYF. CDR3 DNA: TGTGCCAGCAGCTTGGGCCCGCTCTACGAGCAGTACTTC. The chain couples TRBV6-6 to TRBJ2-7; D unresolved. The CDR3 runs 13 residues. V gave up 6 bases and J gave up 3 bases, with 12 bases separating them. The V gene's germline CDR1 is MNHNY and CDR2 SVGAGI (reference sequence).

V and J are TRBV4-3 and TRBJ2-2; no definite D call. With 0 bases removed from V and 2 bases from J, the gap between germline ends came to 10 bases. The CDR3 extends over 16 amino acids. The germline V gene encodes CDR1 LGHNA and CDR2 YSLEER. CDR3 DNA: TGCGCCAGCAGCCAAGATAGGAGAACCAACACCGGGGAGCTGTTTTTT. Its translation: CASSQDRRTNTGELFF.

This clonotype occurred a few times. This sequence joins TRBV11-2 and TRBJ2-1, with D perhaps assigned TRBD1 or TRBD2 (5 bases each). Looked up from germline, CDR1 is SGHAT and CDR2 is FQNNGV. The CDR3 has 12 residues. Trimming pared 4 bases from V and 7 bases from J, leaving 8 bases between. The CDR3 bases are TGTGCCAGCAGCTGGGGGACGAATGAGCAGTTCTTC. Translated, it gives CASSWGTNEQFF.

This clonotype was observed at least ten times. The V gene is TRBV7-2, the J gene TRBJ2-3; TRBD2 is a possible D gene (6 bases). Trimming removed 4 bases at V and 4 bases at J, with 15 bases between. Per germline, CDR1 SGHTA and CDR2 FQGNSA. There are 15 residues in the CDR3. The CDR3: CASSSTGGVADTQYF. The CDR3 nucleotides read TGTGCCAGCAGCTCCACCGGGGGTGTTGCAGATACGCAGTATTTT.

Written as DNA, the CDR3 is TGTGCCAGCAGCCCCGCCGGGGATAGTGATGGCTACACCTTC. It is translated as CASSPAGDSDGYTF. This chain uses TRBV9 with TRBJ1-2; D is unclear. The ends were cut back, 4 bases at V and 6 bases at J, with 16 bases in the middle. CDR1 and CDR2 (germline): SGDLS, YYNGEE. The CDR3 is made up of 14 amino acids.

This clonotype has more than one count but fewer than ten. This chain links TRBV20-1 with TRBJ2-1, with D tentatively TRBD2 (5 bases). The V end lost 0 bases, the J end lost 1 base, and 10 bases lay between the germline ends. The CDR3 runs 15 residues. The germline CDR1 and CDR2 sequences are DFQATT and SNEGSKA (reference sequence). The CDR3 coding sequence is TGCAGTGCTAGAGATGGCGTAGCGTCCTACAATGAGCAGTTCTTC. As protein: CSARDGVASYNEQFF.

A few counts support this clonotype. The J gene is TRBJ2-3, the V gene TRBV6-6, with 10 bases aligning to TRBD2. CDR3 length: 16 residues. V lost 0 bases and J lost 4; bases outside the gene matches: 4. Germline values: CDR1 MNHNY, CDR2 SVGAGI (reference sequence). CDR3 nucleotides: TGTGCCAGCAGTTACTCTGAGCGGGGGGGCCCAGATACGCAGTATTTT. This encodes CASSYSERGGPDTQYF.

The CDR3 reads CASTSGVADTQYF. For the CDR3, the DNA is TGTGCCAGTACTAGCGGGGTAGCAGATACGCAGTATTTT. V gene TRBV5-6 combines with J gene TRBJ2-3; the match to TRBD2 covers 10 bases. Germline loops: CDR1 SGHDT, CDR2 YYEEEE. With 8 bases clipped from V and 4 bases from J, the junction kept 4 bases outside the gene matches. The CDR3 extends over 13 amino acids.

V usage is TRBV7-3 and J usage is TRBJ1-1; no firm D call. Germline V gives CDR1 SGHTA, CDR2 FQGTGA. The V end was cut by 5 bases, the J end by 6 bases, with 10 bases between. This CDR3 spans 12 amino acids. CDR3 DNA: TGTGCCAGCAGCCCCGGGGAAGCTGAAGCTTTCTTT. This codes for CASSPGEAEAFF.

This chain joins TRBV6-2 or TRBV6-3 and TRBJ2-7; D is unclear. V lost 2 bases to trimming and J lost 3 bases, with 8 bases between them. The CDR3 has 13 amino acids. The germline V gene encodes CDR1 MNHEY and CDR2 SVGEGT. CDR3 DNA sequence: TGTGCCAGCAGTTACGCCGTTCTCTACGAGCAGTACGTC. Its protein product is CASSYAVLYEQYV.

The V gene is TRBV7-9, the J gene TRBJ2-3; D is uncertain. Germline assignment: CDR1 SEHNR and CDR2 FQNEAQ (reference sequence). The CDR3 spans 15 residues. Trimming stripped 1 base from V and 4 bases from J, with 12 bases between. The CDR3 region is CASSLVVIGPDTQYF. The CDR3 coding sequence is TGTGCCAGCAGCTTAGTAGTTATTGGCCCAGATACGCAGTATTTT.

This clonotype came up many times. The chain has TRBV28 and TRBJ2-3; no clear D gene. Germline CDR1 and CDR2: MDHEN and SYDVKM. The CDR3 runs to 13 residues. Trimming shortened V by 3 bases and J by 0 bases, and 4 bases separated the two germline ends. The CDR3 is CASSFGSTDTQYF. The CDR3, as DNA: TGTGCCAGCAGTTTTGGCAGCACAGATACGCAGTATTTT.